Following are 23 T cell receptor beta chains from one sample sequenced in a study of shared clonotypes between healthy human individuals. TCRdb keeps only in-frame clones here, not all; method: immunoSEQ multiplex PCR. The table lists some 660,000 clones, 73% of them singletons. Input material: memory CD4+ T cells sorted from blood. Subset described: CD45RA-negative fraction. These receptors came from a woman aged 25 to 39 in good health.

The table lists this clone with a count of one. The V and J genes are TRBV30 and TRBJ1-3; no definite D call. Trimming pared 4 bases from V and 0 bases from J, leaving 13 bases between. The germline V gene encodes CDR1 GTSNPN and CDR2 SVGIG (reference sequence). This CDR3 has 15 residues. The chain's CDR3 is CAWNEQTISGNTIYF. DNA for the CDR3: TGTGCCTGGAATGAGCAGACCATCTCTGGAAACACCATATATTTT.

This chain joins TRBV5-1 and TRBJ2-7, with D possibly TRBD1 on 6 matching bases. The CDR3 covers 14 residues. Germline CDR1 SGHRS, CDR2 YFSETQ. The ends were cut back, 4 bases at V and 4 bases at J, with 15 bases in the middle. The CDR3 region has the DNA TGCGCCAGCAGCAGCTATGGACAGTTATACGAGCAGTACTTC. It encodes CASSSYGQLYEQYF.

The V and J genes are TRBV5-1 and TRBJ2-5; D is perhaps TRBD2 (5 bases). V lost 0 bases and J lost 2, with 11 bases in between. Germline CDR1 and CDR2: SGHRS and YFSETQ. This CDR3 is built from 15 residues. The CDR3 sequence: CASSLVQRPQETQYF. The CDR3 nucleotides are TGCGCCAGCAGCTTGGTTCAGCGGCCACAAGAGACCCAGTACTTC.

This clone was observed a handful of times. V is TRBV6-1 and J is TRBJ2-3; D not certain. V was clipped by 3 bases and J by 2 bases, with 3 bases between them. The CDR3 length is 12 residues. CDR1 is MNHNS, CDR2 SASEGT, per germline. The DNA for the CDR3 is TGTGCCAGCAGTGACTACACAGATACGCAGTATTTT. Translating gives CASSDYTDTQYF.

V usage is TRBV5-1 and J usage is TRBJ2-1, with 8 positions matching TRBD2. Trimming took 3 bases from V and 1 from J; bases not matched to a gene: 3. The CDR3 covers 15 residues. Germline V CDR1 and CDR2: SGHRS, YFSETQ. The CDR3 coding sequence is TGCGCCAGCAGCTCTCGACTAGCGTCCTACAATGAGCAGTTCTTC. This encodes CASSSRLASYNEQFF. Drawing the rest from reference TRBV5-1 and TRBJ2-1, the complete variable domain is KAGVTQTPRYLIKTRGQQVTLSCSPISGHRSVSWYQQTPGQGLQFLFEYFSETQRNKGNFPGRFSGRQFSNSRSEMNVSTLELGDSALYLCASSSRLASYNEQFFGPGTRLTVL.

This clone has a handful of counts. This sequence may be a read error, since a much larger clone differs from it by one base. The chain is built from TRBV5-1 and TRBJ2-5; no definite D call. The CDR3 runs to 11 residues. Trimming took off 3 bases at V and 4 bases at J, with 4 bases between the two ends. Looked up from germline, CDR1 is SGHRS and CDR2 is YFSETQ. CDR3 DNA: TGCGCCAGCAGCTCCCGAGAGACCCAGTACTTC. Its translation: CASSSRETQYF.

V gene TRBV5-1 combines with J gene TRBJ2-2; 10 bases align to TRBD1. J gave up 1 base and V 2 bases, and 11 bases lay outside the gene matches. Germline loops: CDR1 SGHRS, CDR2 YFSETQ. There are 19 residues in the CDR3. The CDR3 DNA reads TGCGCCAGCAGCTTACGACAGGGGGCGGACGTCGGGAACACCGGGGAGCTGTTTTTT. Translation gives CASSLRQGADVGNTGELFF.

The chain has TRBV5-1 and TRBJ2-3; D uncertain. The CDR3 is 15 residues long. V shed 2 bases and J shed 3 bases, with 13 bases lying between them. The germline CDR1 and CDR2 sequences are SGHRS and YFSETQ. The CDR3 sequence is CASSFGRVGTDTQYF. The CDR3 nucleotides are TGCGCCAGCAGCTTCGGGCGAGTTGGGACAGATACGCAGTATTTT.

In regard to this clone: An end of the junction does not agree with germline; a read error may underlie this. This rearrangement joins TRBV9 to TRBJ2-1; 8 positions agree with TRBD2. CDR1 and CDR2 from the germline V gene are SGDLS and YYNGEE. The CDR3 consists of 15 residues. CDR3 nucleotides: TGTGCCAGCAACGTAGCGGGGAGTGTGATCGGAGAGCAGTTCTTC. Residues: CASNVAGSVIGEQFF. The whole variable domain, filled in from reference TRBV9 and TRBJ2-1, reads DSGVTQTPKHLITATGQRVTLRCSPRSGDLSVYWYQQSLDQGLQFLIQYYNGEERAKGNILERFSAQQFPDLHSELNLSSLELGDSALYFCASNVAGSVIGEQFFGPGTRLTVL.

The chain carries TRBV14 and TRBJ1-2; D is ambiguous. V shed 4 bases and J shed 2 bases, with 14 bases lying between them. CDR1 and CDR2 from the germline V gene are SGHDN and FVKESK. CDR3 size: 15 residues. CDR3 residues: CASSLGKGINYGYTF. DNA for the CDR3: TGTGCCAGCAGCCTGGGGAAGGGCATAAACTATGGCTACACCTTC.

The gene calls are TRBV6-5 and TRBJ1-1; a weak D match, TRBD1 (5 bases). The V gene lost 0 bases and the J gene lost 2 bases, with 10 bases spanning the gap. The CDR3 consists of 15 residues. Germline assignment: CDR1 MNHEY and CDR2 SVGAGI. The CDR3 region has the DNA TGTGCCAGCAGTTACTCCGGGGGGAAAAACACTGAAGCTTTCTTT. As protein: CASSYSGGKNTEAFF.

The chain employs TRBV7-2 and TRBJ2-7; 7 positions match TRBD2. The CDR3 sequence is 16 residues long. The germline CDR1 and CDR2 sequences are SGHTA and FQGNSA. V gave up 4 bases and J gave up 7 bases; unmatched junction bases: 16. CDR3 DNA: TGTGCCAGCAGCTCGGTCCCCGGGACTACCAGAGGGGAGCAGTACTTC. Its protein product is CASSSVPGTTRGEQYF.

The chain has TRBV19 and TRBJ2-7; D ambiguous. The V and J ends lost 1 base and 3 bases respectively, with 7 bases between them. This CDR3 has 13 amino acids. CDR1 is LNHDA and CDR2 is SQIVND in the germline V gene (reference sequence). The CDR3 sequence is CASSIGPGYEQYF. The CDR3 DNA is TGTGCCAGTAGTATAGGACCGGGCTACGAGCAGTACTTC.

The chain joins TRBV5-4 to TRBJ2-3; perhaps TRBD1 as D (6 bases). V was cut by 0 bases and J by 10 bases, with 15 bases left in between. CDR3 length: 14 residues. Per germline, CDR1 SGHNT and CDR2 YYREEE (reference sequence). The CDR3 is CASSLDRAGYAQYF. The CDR3 region has the DNA TGTGCCAGCAGCTTGGACAGGGCAGGATATGCGCAGTATTTT.

The chain couples TRBV7-2 to TRBJ2-2, with D uncertain. The V end lost 2 bases, the J end lost 4 bases, and 5 bases lay between the germline ends. CDR3 length: 13 amino acids. From germline, CDR1 is SGHTA and CDR2 FQGNSA. The CDR3 nucleotides read TGTGCCAGCAGCTTATTGTTCACCGGGGAGCTGTTTTTT. It translates to CASSLLFTGELFF.

The V call is TRBV5-5, the J call TRBJ1-5; 7 bases match TRBD1. This CDR3 is 15 amino acids long. V lost 4 bases and J lost 5; bases outside the gene matches: 9. The germline V gene encodes CDR1 SGHKS and CDR2 YYEKEE (reference sequence). DNA of the CDR3: TGTGCCAGCAGCCCTTGGACAGGAGACGATCAGCCCCAGCATTTT. Its translation: CASSPWTGDDQPQHF.

The chain employs TRBV23-1 and TRBJ1-5, with 7 bases lining up with TRBD1. TRBV23-1 is classed as an ORF, of uncertain function. Trimming at V came to 0 bases and at J to 6 bases, leaving 11 bases not matched to a gene. This CDR3 is 17 amino acids long. Here the CDR3 DNA reads TGCGCCAGCAGTCAATCATCAAAGGGGGCGCGAAGTCAGCCCCAGCATTTT. Translation: CASSQSSKGARSQPQHF.

This chain uses TRBV19 with TRBJ2-7; tentatively, D is TRBD1 (5 bases). Trimming took off 6 bases at V and 4 bases at J, with 19 bases between the two ends. CDR1 and CDR2 (germline): LNHDA, SQIVND (reference sequence). CDR3 length: 15 amino acids. CDR3 in amino acids: CASSVGQLNGYEQYF. CDR3 DNA sequence: TGTGCCAGTAGCGTTGGACAACTAAACGGGTACGAGCAGTACTTC.

The chain employs TRBV12-2 and TRBJ2-4; the DNA was not compared with TRBD1, the D call given in the table. TRBV12-2 is listed as a pseudogene. This CDR3 comprises 15 residues. The chain's CDR3 is CASRLVDRGLNIQYF. As DNA, the CDR3 is TGTGCAAGTCGCTTAGTAGACAGGGGGCTGAACATTCAGTACTTC.

The chain joins TRBV10-1 to TRBJ2-7; no reliable D call. Germline V gene lookup returns CDR1 WNHNN and CDR2 SYGVQD (reference sequence). This CDR3 is 15 amino acids long. The V end lost 0 bases, the J end lost 1 base, and 10 bases lay between the germline ends. The CDR3 nucleotides are TGCGCCAGCAGTGAGTCGAATCCTGGATCCTACGAGCAGTACTTC. Its protein product is CASSESNPGSYEQYF.

This clone was seen more than once but under ten times. V is TRBV6-5 and J is TRBJ2-2; D not certain. CDR3 length: 15 amino acids. Trimming took 5 bases from V and 5 from J, leaving 15 bases between them. Looked up from germline, CDR1 is MNHEY and CDR2 is SVGAGI. The CDR3 DNA sequence: TGTGCCAGCAGTCCCGCCGCCGTGGGAACCGGGGAGCTGTTTTTT. Amino acid sequence: CASSPAAVGTGELFF.

The V and J genes are TRBV5-1 and TRBJ2-5; 11 nucleotides agree with TRBD1. V dropped 5 bases and J dropped 5; count of bases not matched to a gene: 5. The CDR3 length is 14 residues. Germline CDR1 and CDR2: SGHRS and YFSETQ. In DNA, the CDR3 is TGCGCCAGCAGTTGGACAGGGGGCAGGGAGACCCAGTACTTC. Its protein product is CASSWTGGRETQYF.

The chain has TRBV6-7 and TRBJ1-1; TRBD1 is a possible D gene (6 bases). TRBV6-7 is an ORF; its function is uncertain. This CDR3 comprises 15 residues. Between the trimmed V and J ends, which lost 6 bases and 7 bases, there was a span of 21 bases. DNA of the CDR3: TGTGCCAGCAGACCTCCTACAGGGAATAGTATTGAAGCTTTCTTT. Protein: CASRPPTGNSIEAFF.